This T cell receptor (beta chain) is drawn from a study of human T cells and chemical hapten exposure. Overall study context: In the approximately 25-week study, patients were dosed weekly with diphenylcyclopropenone on the scalp throughout.

Time point here: patch test 3, about 24 weeks after DPC sensitization. Sample treatment: therapeutic diphenylcyclopropenone sensitization with weekly scalp DPC. Donors were 18 to 70-year-old alopecia patients suitable for DPC. This clonotype was observed many times. TCRdb processed the RACE reads anew with MiXCR; each CDR3 protein has one entry. The sample yields about 90,000 distinct CDR3 sequences, 9.5% to 13% seen once. The CDR3 sequence is 15 residues long. Germline-derived CDR1 and CDR2 are KGHDR and SFDVKD. V was trimmed by 2 bases and J by 6 bases, leaving 13 bases between them. The source material was whole blood, sampled in connection with sensitization to the hapten diphenylcyclopropenone (DPC). The receptor comes from a woman in her thirties with alopecia areata. Some clones in this sample may be carry-over from other donors' samples. The genes are TRBV24-1 and TRBJ2-1; D gene ambiguous. The DNA of the CDR3 is TGTGCCACCAGTGATTCTAGTGAAGCTCCCAATGAGCAGTTCTTC. Translating it yields CATSDSSEAPNEQFF.